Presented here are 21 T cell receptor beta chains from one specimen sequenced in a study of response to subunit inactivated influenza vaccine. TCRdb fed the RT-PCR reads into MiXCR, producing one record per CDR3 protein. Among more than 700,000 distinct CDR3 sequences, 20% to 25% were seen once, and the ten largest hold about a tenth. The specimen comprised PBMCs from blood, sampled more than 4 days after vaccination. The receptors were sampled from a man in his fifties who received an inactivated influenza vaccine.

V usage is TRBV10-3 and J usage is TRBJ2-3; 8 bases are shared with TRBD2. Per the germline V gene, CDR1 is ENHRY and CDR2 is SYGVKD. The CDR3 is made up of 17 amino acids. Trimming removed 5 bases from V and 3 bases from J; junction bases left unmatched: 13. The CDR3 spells CAISLGAGGIGTDTQYF. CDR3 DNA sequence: TGTGCCATCAGTCTCGGGGCGGGAGGAATTGGGACAGATACGCAGTATTTT.

The CDR3 sequence: CASSPFGGPDTGELFF. The CDR3 coding sequence is TGTGCCAGCTCACCCTTCGGAGGGCCGGACACCGGGGAGCTGTTTTTT. V usage is TRBV18 and J usage is TRBJ2-2; D perhaps matches TRBD2 (6 bases). The CDR3 length is 16 residues. Germline CDR1 is KGHSH and CDR2 is LQKENI. Trimming removed 3 bases from V and 3 bases from J, with 14 bases in between.

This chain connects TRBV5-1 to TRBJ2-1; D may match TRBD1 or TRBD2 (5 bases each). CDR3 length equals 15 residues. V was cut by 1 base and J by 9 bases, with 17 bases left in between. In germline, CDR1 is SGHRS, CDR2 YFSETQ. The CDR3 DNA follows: TGCGCCAGCAGCTTGATCCGGGCAGGTGGGGGTGAGCAGTTCTTC. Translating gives CASSLIRAGGGEQFF.

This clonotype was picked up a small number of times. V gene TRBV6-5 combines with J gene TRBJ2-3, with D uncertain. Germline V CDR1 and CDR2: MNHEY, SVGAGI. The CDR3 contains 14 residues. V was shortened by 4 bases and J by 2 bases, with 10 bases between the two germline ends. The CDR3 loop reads CASSSSKPTDTQYF. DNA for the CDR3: TGTGCCAGCAGTTCCAGCAAACCCACAGATACGCAGTATTTT.

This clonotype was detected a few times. As DNA, the CDR3 is TGTGCCAGCAGTGAGGGACAGGAAGAGACCCAGTACTTC. Amino acid sequence: CASSEGQEETQYF. The chain links TRBV5-6 to TRBJ2-5; 8 bases match TRBD1. The V gene end was trimmed by 5 bases and the J gene end by 3 bases; junction bases not matched to a gene: 3. CDR3 size: 13 residues. Germline assignment: CDR1 SGHDT and CDR2 YYEEEE.

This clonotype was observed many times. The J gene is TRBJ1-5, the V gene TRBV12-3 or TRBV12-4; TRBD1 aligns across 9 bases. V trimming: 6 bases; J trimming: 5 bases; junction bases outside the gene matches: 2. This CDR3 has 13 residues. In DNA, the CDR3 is TGTGCCAGCAGCGGACAGGGGTATCAGCCCCAGCATTTT. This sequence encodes CASSGQGYQPQHF.

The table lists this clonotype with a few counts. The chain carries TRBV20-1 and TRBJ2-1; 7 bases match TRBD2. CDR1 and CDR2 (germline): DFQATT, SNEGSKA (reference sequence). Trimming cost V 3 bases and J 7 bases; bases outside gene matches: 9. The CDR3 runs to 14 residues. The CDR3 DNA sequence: TGCAGTGCTAGCCCCGAGTGGCGGGAGAATGAGCAGTTCTTC. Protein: CSASPEWRENEQFF.

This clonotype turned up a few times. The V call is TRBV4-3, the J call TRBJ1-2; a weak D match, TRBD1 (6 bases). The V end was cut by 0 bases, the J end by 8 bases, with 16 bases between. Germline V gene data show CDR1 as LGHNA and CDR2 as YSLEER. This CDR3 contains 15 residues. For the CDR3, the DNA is TGCGCCAGCAGCCAAGATTGGGGGGGCGCACGAGGCTACACCTTC. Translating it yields CASSQDWGGARGYTF.

Here the CDR3 reads CATKRDRRTYEQYF. The DNA of the CDR3 is TGTGCCACCAAACGGGACAGGCGGACCTACGAGCAGTACTTC. The chain couples TRBV12-3 or TRBV12-4 to TRBJ2-7, with TRBD1 matching 8 bases. The ends lost 10 bases at V and 2 bases at J; junction bases unmatched: 10. There are 14 residues in the CDR3.

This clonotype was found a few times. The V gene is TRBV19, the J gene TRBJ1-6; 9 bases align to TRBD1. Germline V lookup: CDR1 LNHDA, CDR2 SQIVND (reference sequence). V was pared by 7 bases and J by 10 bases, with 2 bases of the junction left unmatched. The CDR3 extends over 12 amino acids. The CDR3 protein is CASTTGGSPLHF. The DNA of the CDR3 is TGTGCCAGTACCACAGGGGGCTCACCCCTCCACTTT.

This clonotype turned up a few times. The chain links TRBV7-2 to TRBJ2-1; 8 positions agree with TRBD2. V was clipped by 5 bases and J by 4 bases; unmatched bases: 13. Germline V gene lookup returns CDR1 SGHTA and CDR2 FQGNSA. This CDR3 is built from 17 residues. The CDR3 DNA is TGTGCCAGCAGCCCTTGGAGTGGGCGGGGGGTTTACAATGAGCAGTTCTTC. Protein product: CASSPWSGRGVYNEQFF.

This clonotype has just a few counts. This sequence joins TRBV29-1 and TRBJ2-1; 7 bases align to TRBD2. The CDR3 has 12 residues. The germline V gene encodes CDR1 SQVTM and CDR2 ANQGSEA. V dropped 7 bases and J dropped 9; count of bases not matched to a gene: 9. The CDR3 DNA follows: TGCAGCGGGGGGGGTATCTTCGGTGAGCAGTTCTTC. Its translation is CSGGGIFGEQFF.

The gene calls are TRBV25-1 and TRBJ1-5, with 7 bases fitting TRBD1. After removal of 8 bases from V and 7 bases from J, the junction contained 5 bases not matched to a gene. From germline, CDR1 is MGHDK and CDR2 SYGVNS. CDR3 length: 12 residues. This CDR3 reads CASEGAGQPQHF. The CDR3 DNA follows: TGTGCCAGCGAGGGGGCTGGACAGCCCCAGCATTTT.

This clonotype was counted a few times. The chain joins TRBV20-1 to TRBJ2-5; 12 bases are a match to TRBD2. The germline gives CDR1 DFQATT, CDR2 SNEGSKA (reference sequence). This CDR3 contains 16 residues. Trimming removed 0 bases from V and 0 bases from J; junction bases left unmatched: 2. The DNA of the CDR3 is TGCAGTGCTAGAGATTGGACTAGCGGGAACCAAGAGACCCAGTACTTC. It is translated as CSARDWTSGNQETQYF.

In DNA, the CDR3 is TGTGCCAGCACTCGGACAGGGGGCGCTGGAAACACCATATATTTT. It codes for CASTRTGGAGNTIYF. The rearrangement joins TRBV6-1 to TRBJ1-3; 11 positions agree with TRBD1. The CDR3 is 15 amino acids. The trim removed 7 bases at V and 2 bases at J, leaving 4 bases unmatched. The germline CDR1 and CDR2 sequences are MNHNS and SASEGT.

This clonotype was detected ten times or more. The CDR3 nucleotides are TGCGCCAGCAGCTTGGGGCCGGGGTCACACGAGCAGTACTTC. Its translation: CASSLGPGSHEQYF. This chain connects TRBV5-1 to TRBJ2-7, with D possibly being TRBD2 (5 bases). With 0 bases removed from V and 5 bases from J, the gap between germline ends came to 12 bases. Per the germline V gene, CDR1 is SGHRS and CDR2 is YFSETQ. CDR3 length: 14 amino acids.

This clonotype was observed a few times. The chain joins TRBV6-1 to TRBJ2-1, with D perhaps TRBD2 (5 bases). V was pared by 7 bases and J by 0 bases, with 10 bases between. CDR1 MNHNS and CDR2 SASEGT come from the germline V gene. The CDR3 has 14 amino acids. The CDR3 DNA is TGTGCCAGCAAGCTAGCTCCCTCCTACAATGAGCAGTTCTTC. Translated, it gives CASKLAPSYNEQFF.

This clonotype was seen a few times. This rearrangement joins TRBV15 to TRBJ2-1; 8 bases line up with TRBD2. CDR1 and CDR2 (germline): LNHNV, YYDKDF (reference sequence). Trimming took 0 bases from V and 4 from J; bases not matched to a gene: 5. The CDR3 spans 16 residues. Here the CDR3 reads CATSRDGGLAYNEQFF. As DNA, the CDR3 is TGTGCCACCAGCAGAGATGGAGGACTAGCTTACAATGAGCAGTTCTTC. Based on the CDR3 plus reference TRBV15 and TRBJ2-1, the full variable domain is DAMVIQNPRYQVTQFGKPVTLSCSQTLNHNVMYWYQQKSSQAPKLLFHYYDKDFNNEADTPDNFQSRRPNTSFCFLDIRSPGLGDTAMYLCATSRDGGLAYNEQFFGPGTRLTVL.

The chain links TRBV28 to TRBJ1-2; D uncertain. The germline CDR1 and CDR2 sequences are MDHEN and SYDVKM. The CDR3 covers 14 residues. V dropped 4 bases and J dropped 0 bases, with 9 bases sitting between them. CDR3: CASSSTEANYGYTF. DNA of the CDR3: TGTGCCAGCAGTTCCACCGAAGCTAACTATGGCTACACCTTC.

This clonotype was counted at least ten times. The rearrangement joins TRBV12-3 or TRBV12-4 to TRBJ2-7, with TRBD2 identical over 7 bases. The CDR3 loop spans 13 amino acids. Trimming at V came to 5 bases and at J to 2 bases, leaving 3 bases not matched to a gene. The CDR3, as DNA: TGTGCCAGCAGTCCCGGGGGGACCTACGAGCAGTACTTC. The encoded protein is CASSPGGTYEQYF.

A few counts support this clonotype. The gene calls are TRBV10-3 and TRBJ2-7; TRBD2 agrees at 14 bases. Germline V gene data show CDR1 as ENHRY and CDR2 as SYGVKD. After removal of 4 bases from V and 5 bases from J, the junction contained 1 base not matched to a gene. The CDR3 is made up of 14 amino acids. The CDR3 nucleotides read TGTGCCATCAGTGTGACTAGCGGGAGGGACGAGCAGTACTTC. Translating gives CAISVTSGRDEQYF.